Below are 28 T cell receptor beta chains sequenced from a single sample in a study of blood T cell repertoires in COVID-19. Only in-frame clones appear in the TCRdb table, and some are missing; sequencing was by immunoSEQ multiplex PCR. The sample has roughly 160,000 clones, approximately 85% seen once. The source material was peripheral blood. Receptors were obtained from a woman between 50 and 59 years old with COVID-19, enrolled during active disease.

The chain recombines TRBV5-4 with TRBJ1-1; 11 positions agree with TRBD1. V lost 7 bases to trimming and J lost 2 bases; unmatched junction nucleotides: 4. Germline CDR1 reads SGHNT; CDR2 reads YYREEE (reference sequence). This CDR3 is 14 amino acids long. The CDR3 bases are TGTGCCAGCGGACAGGGGGCTTTTAACACTGAAGCTTTCTTT. Residues: CASGQGAFNTEAFF.

Only a few counts were recorded for this clone. The chain recombines TRBV6-2 or TRBV6-3 with TRBJ1-3, with D perhaps matching TRBD1 (5 bases). Germline CDR1 reads MNHEY; CDR2 reads SVGEGT. The CDR3 loop spans 20 amino acids. Trimming removed 2 bases from V and 2 bases from J, with 25 bases in between. CDR3 sequence reads: CASSYPSIPQLGGTGNTIYF. In DNA form, the CDR3 reads TGTGCCAGCAGTTACCCATCCATTCCTCAACTCGGGGGAACTGGAAACACCATATATTTT.

The chain employs TRBV10-2 and TRBJ2-4; D uncertain. V lost 3 bases to trimming and J lost 5 bases, with 8 bases between them. The CDR3 contains 13 residues. Looked up from germline, CDR1 is WSHSY and CDR2 is SAAADI. CDR3 DNA sequence: TGCGCCAGCAGTGAAGGCGGCGAAAACATTCAGTACTTC. It yields the protein CASSEGGENIQYF.

DNA of the CDR3: TGCAGTGCCTTAGAAAATGGCTACACCTTC. It codes for CSALENGYTF. This chain joins TRBV20-1 and TRBJ1-2; D not certain. Looked up from germline, CDR1 is DFQATT and CDR2 is SNEGSKA (reference sequence). The CDR3 contains 10 residues. Between the trimmed V and J ends, which lost 6 bases and 6 bases, there was a span of 8 bases.

The chain has TRBV19 and TRBJ2-5; TRBD2 matches at 15 bases. After removal of 5 bases from V and 4 bases from J, the junction contained 2 bases not matched to a gene. Germline V gene lookup returns CDR1 LNHDA and CDR2 SQIVND (reference sequence). This CDR3 region has 15 residues. CDR3 region: CASSQGLAGGETQYF. The DNA of the CDR3 is TGTGCCAGTAGTCAGGGACTAGCGGGGGGAGAGACCCAGTACTTC.

This rearrangement joins TRBV6-5 to TRBJ2-3; a possible D gene is TRBD2 (6 bases). V was cut by 6 bases and J by 0 bases, with 13 bases left in between. The CDR3 has 15 amino acids. Germline V gene sequence: CDR1 MNHEY, CDR2 SVGAGI. CDR3 loop: CASRPAGISTDTQYF. CDR3 DNA sequence: TGTGCCAGCAGACCGGCGGGAATTAGCACAGATACGCAGTATTTT.

The chain carries TRBV6-5 and TRBJ1-2; TRBD1 matches at 12 bases. CDR1 and CDR2 from the germline V gene are MNHEY and SVGAGI. J was trimmed by 4 bases and V by 5 bases; bases with no gene match: 5. This CDR3 has 15 residues. For the CDR3, the DNA is TGTGCCAGCAGTCCTGGGACAGGGGGCGGCTATGGCTACACCTTC. Its protein product is CASSPGTGGGYGYTF.

The chain joins TRBV11-2 to TRBJ1-5, with a weak D call TRBD1 (5 bases). V gave up 1 base and J gave up 7 bases, with 11 bases separating them. The CDR3 runs 14 residues. Germline V CDR1 and CDR2: SGHAT, FQNNGV. The CDR3 sequence is CASSLGDAGQPQHF. The CDR3 nucleotides are TGTGCCAGCAGCTTAGGGGACGCGGGGCAGCCCCAGCATTTT.

The chain is built from TRBV25-1 and TRBJ2-3, with TRBD2 identical over 14 bases. After removal of 5 bases from V and 6 bases from J, the junction contained 7 bases not matched to a gene. CDR1 and CDR2 from the germline V gene are MGHDK and SYGVNS. This CDR3 comprises 16 residues. Here the CDR3 DNA reads TGTGCCAGCAGTTTACGACTAGCGGGGGGGACGGATACGCAGTATTTT. Translation gives CASSLRLAGGTDTQYF.

This CDR3 reads CAIRTAGVNTEAFF. The DNA of the CDR3 is TGTGCCATCAGGACGGCGGGGGTGAACACTGAAGCTTTCTTT. This chain connects TRBV10-3 to TRBJ1-1; a possible D gene is TRBD1 (5 bases). The V gene lost 6 bases and the J gene lost 0 bases, with 11 bases spanning the gap. CDR1 is ENHRY, CDR2 SYGVKD, per germline. This CDR3 spans 14 amino acids.

Only a few counts were recorded for this clone. The chain is built from TRBV4-1 and TRBJ1-5, with 7 nucleotides matching TRBD1. In germline, CDR1 is MGHRA, CDR2 YSYEKL. The CDR3 length is 16 residues. Unmatched junction bases numbered 4, after V lost 1 base and J lost 1 base. The CDR3 sequence is CASSQAGGASNQPQHF. In DNA form, the CDR3 reads TGCGCCAGCAGCCAAGCAGGGGGTGCGAGCAATCAGCCCCAGCATTTT.

This clone was seen just once. The chain recombines TRBV11-2 with TRBJ2-5, with D perhaps TRBD2 (6 bases). Germline assignment: CDR1 SGHAT and CDR2 FQNNGV. The CDR3 is 15 residues long. Trimming cost V 5 bases and J 1 base, with 14 bases left between them. CDR3 sequence: CASSPRGFIQETQYF. The CDR3 DNA reads TGTGCCAGCAGCCCCCGGGGGTTTATCCAAGAGACCCAGTACTTC. Supplemented by reference TRBV11-2 and TRBJ2-5, the full variable domain reads EAGVAQSPRYKIIEKRQSVAFWCNPISGHATLYWYQQILGQGPKLLIQFQNNGVVDDSQLPKDRFSAERLKGVDSTLKIQPAKLEDSAVYLCASSPRGFIQETQYFGPGTRLLVL.

V usage is TRBV6-5 and J usage is TRBJ1-4, with D tentatively TRBD1 (5 bases). Looked up from germline, CDR1 is MNHEY and CDR2 is SVGAGI. V lost 0 bases to trimming and J lost 10 bases, with 18 bases between them. The CDR3 spans 16 residues. The CDR3 is CASSYSMVVREGKLFF. CDR3 DNA: TGTGCCAGCAGTTACTCGATGGTGGTCAGGGAGGGAAAACTGTTTTTT.

On this clone itself: The same CDR3 can be traced to other DNA sequences in this sample. The chain combines TRBV7-2 with TRBJ1-4; 11 nucleotides agree with TRBD1. This CDR3 has 14 amino acids. J lost 7 bases, V lost 3 bases, and 1 base had no gene match. The germline CDR1 and CDR2 sequences are SGHTA and FQGNSA. CDR3 bases: TGTGCCAGCAGCTTCGGGACAGGGGGTGAAAAACTGTTTTTT. Its translation: CASSFGTGGEKLFF. The variable domain in full, completed from reference TRBV7-2 and TRBJ1-4, reads GAGVSQSPSNKVTEKGKDVELRCDPISGHTALYWYRQSLGQGLEFLIYFQGNSAPDKSGLPSDRFSAERTGGSVSTLTIQRTQQEDSAVYLCASSFGTGGEKLFFGSGTQLSVL.

The CDR3 DNA reads as TGTGCCAGCAGTTTGACAGGGAGTGAAGCTTTCTTT. This encodes CASSLTGSEAFF. The V and J genes are TRBV6-5 and TRBJ1-1, with TRBD1 matching 7 bases. V lost 4 bases to trimming and J lost 7 bases; unmatched junction nucleotides: 3. Looked up from germline, CDR1 is MNHEY and CDR2 is SVGAGI. The CDR3 covers 12 residues.

The chain employs TRBV19 and TRBJ2-3, with D possibly matching TRBD2 (7 bases). Trimming removed 6 bases at V and 2 bases at J, with 18 bases between. This CDR3 has 16 amino acids. Germline CDR1 is LNHDA and CDR2 is SQIVND (reference sequence). CDR3 coding DNA: TGTGCCAGTAGAGGGGGGGGCGAAGGCCACACAGATACGCAGTATTTT. It translates to CASRGGGEGHTDTQYF.

V and J are TRBV7-9 and TRBJ1-4, with a tentative D call TRBD1 (6 bases). Trimming cost V 1 base and J 7 bases, with 10 bases left between them. Germline-derived CDR1 and CDR2 are SEHNR and FQNEAQ (reference sequence). The CDR3 is 14 residues long. In DNA, the CDR3 is TGTGCCAGCAGCTTAGACAGGGCTCCTGAAAAACTGTTTTTT. It codes for CASSLDRAPEKLFF.

The V call is TRBV6-1, the J call TRBJ1-5; D not resolved. Trimming took off 1 base at V and 5 bases at J, with 12 bases between the two ends. This CDR3 comprises 15 residues. Germline CDR1 reads MNHNS; CDR2 reads SASEGT. The CDR3 DNA follows: TGTGCCAGCAGTGAAGTTCGAGGAGGGTATCAGCCCCAGCATTTT. It specifies CASSEVRGGYQPQHF.

The V and J genes are TRBV27 and TRBJ1-2, with 9 bases that match TRBD1. Looked up from germline, CDR1 is MNHEY and CDR2 is SMNVEV (reference sequence). This CDR3 is 14 amino acids long. The V and J ends lost 5 bases and 5 bases, in that order; junction bases with no gene match: 6. Here the CDR3 reads CASSIHGQGYGYTF. CDR3 nucleotide sequence: TGTGCCAGCAGTATTCATGGACAGGGGTATGGCTACACCTTC.

The chain combines TRBV19 with TRBJ2-1; D might be TRBD1 (5 bases). The CDR3 is 11 amino acids. Germline lookup yields CDR1 LNHDA and CDR2 SQIVND (reference sequence). As DNA, the CDR3 is TGTGGCACAGGATCCTACAATGAGCAGTTCTTC. This gives the protein CGTGSYNEQFF.

This clone was recorded once. The chain carries TRBV2 and TRBJ2-7; a possible D gene is TRBD1 (5 bases). CDR1 and CDR2 (germline): SNHLY, FYNNEI. The CDR3 loop spans 15 amino acids. Trimming took off 6 bases at V and 0 bases at J, with 15 bases between the two ends. CDR3 DNA sequence: TGTGCCAGCAGACCAGGGTTTGGGTCCTCCTACGAGCAGTACTTC. It yields the protein CASRPGFGSSYEQYF.

The chain uses TRBV19 and TRBJ1-5; 8 bases fit TRBD1. CDR1 and CDR2 (germline): LNHDA, SQIVND (reference sequence). The CDR3 extends over 13 amino acids. The junction had 3 bases not matched to a gene; V was cut back by 6 bases and J by 5 bases. CDR3 sequence: CASRGQGDQPQHF. CDR3 nucleotide sequence: TGTGCCAGTAGAGGACAGGGAGATCAGCCCCAGCATTTT.

The chain uses TRBV11-2 and TRBJ2-1; D remains unclear. This CDR3 is 14 amino acids long. Trimming left V 0 bases short and J 7 bases short, with 10 bases between. Germline V gene data show CDR1 as SGHAT and CDR2 as FQNNGV. The CDR3 region is CASSLDKRWNEQFF. The DNA of the CDR3 is TGTGCCAGCAGCTTAGATAAGCGATGGAATGAGCAGTTCTTC.

V gene TRBV7-3 combines with J gene TRBJ1-2; tentatively, D is TRBD1 (6 bases). The CDR3 runs to 15 residues. The germline V and J ends were trimmed by 0 bases and 1 base, with 9 bases remaining between them. CDR1 and CDR2 (germline): SGHTA, FQGTGA. The CDR3 bases are TGTGCCAGCAGCTTAACTTCAGGGGATAACTATGGCTACACCTTC. Translating it yields CASSLTSGDNYGYTF.

This clone came up once. The chain joins TRBV3-1 (or the pseudogene TRBV3-2) to TRBJ2-7; the D is unclear. The CDR3 is 15 residues long. With 4 bases removed from V and 1 base from J, the gap between germline ends came to 14 bases. Germline values: CDR1 LGHDT, CDR2 YNNKEL (reference sequence). CDR3 protein: CASSLTSSGSYEQYF. In DNA form, the CDR3 reads TGTGCCAGCAGCCTCACTTCATCGGGTTCCTACGAGCAGTACTTC.

The V and J genes are TRBV7-9 and TRBJ2-3, with TRBD2 identical over 12 bases. Germline V gene data show CDR1 as SEHNR and CDR2 as FQNEAQ (reference sequence). The length of the CDR3 is 16 residues. Trimming took 3 bases from V and 1 from J; bases not matched to a gene: 2. The CDR3 DNA follows: TGTGCCAGCAGCTTTTGGACTAGCGGGGGCACAGATACGCAGTATTTT. Amino acid sequence: CASSFWTSGGTDTQYF. Filled out from reference TRBV7-9 and TRBJ2-3, the complete variable domain reads DTGVSQNPRHKITKRGQNVTFRCDPISEHNRLYWYRQTLGQGPEFLTYFQNEAQLEKSRLLSDRFSAERPKGSFSTLEIQRTEQGDSAMYLCASSFWTSGGTDTQYFGPGTRLTVL.

This clone was recorded many times. The rearrangement uses TRBV19 and TRBJ1-2, with D unclear. V lost 4 bases, J lost 3 bases, and 6 bases lay in between. This CDR3 comprises 12 residues. The germline gives CDR1 LNHDA, CDR2 SQIVND (reference sequence). CDR3 protein: CASSNYDYGYTF. CDR3 nucleotides: TGTGCCAGTAGTAACTACGACTATGGCTACACCTTC.

This chain joins TRBV27 and TRBJ2-3, with D maybe TRBD2 (5 bases). The CDR3 runs to 15 residues. Per the germline V gene, CDR1 is MNHEY and CDR2 is SMNVEV (reference sequence). The ends were cut back, 3 bases at V and 1 base at J, with 11 bases in the middle. CDR3 residues: CASSFSPEGTDTQYF. In DNA, the CDR3 is TGTGCCAGCAGTTTTTCTCCGGAGGGCACAGATACGCAGTATTTT.